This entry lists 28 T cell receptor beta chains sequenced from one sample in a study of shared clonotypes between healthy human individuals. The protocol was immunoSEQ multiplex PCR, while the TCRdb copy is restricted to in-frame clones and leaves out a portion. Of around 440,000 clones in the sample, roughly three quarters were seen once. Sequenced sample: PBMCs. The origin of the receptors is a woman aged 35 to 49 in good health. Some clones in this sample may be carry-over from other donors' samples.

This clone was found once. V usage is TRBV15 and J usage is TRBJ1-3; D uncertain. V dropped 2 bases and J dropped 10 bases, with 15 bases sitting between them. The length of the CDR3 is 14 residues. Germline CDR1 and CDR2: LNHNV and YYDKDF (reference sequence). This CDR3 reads CATSRRLPPRTIYF. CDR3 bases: TGTGCCACCAGCAGACGGTTGCCGCCGAGGACCATATATTTT.

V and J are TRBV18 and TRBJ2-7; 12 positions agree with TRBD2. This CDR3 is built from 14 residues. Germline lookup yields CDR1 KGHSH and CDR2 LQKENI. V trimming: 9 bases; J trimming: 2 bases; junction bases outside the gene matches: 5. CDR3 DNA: TGTGCCAGTTCGACTAGCGGGAGAACCTACGAGCAGTACTTC. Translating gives CASSTSGRTYEQYF.

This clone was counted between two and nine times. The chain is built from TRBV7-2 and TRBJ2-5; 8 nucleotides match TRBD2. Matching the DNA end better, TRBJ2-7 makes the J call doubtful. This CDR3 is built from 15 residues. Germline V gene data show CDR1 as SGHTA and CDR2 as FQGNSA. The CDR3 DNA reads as TGTGCCAGCAGCCCAAGCGGGAGCGGGCCCTACGAGCAGTACTTC. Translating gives CASSPSGSGPYEQYF.

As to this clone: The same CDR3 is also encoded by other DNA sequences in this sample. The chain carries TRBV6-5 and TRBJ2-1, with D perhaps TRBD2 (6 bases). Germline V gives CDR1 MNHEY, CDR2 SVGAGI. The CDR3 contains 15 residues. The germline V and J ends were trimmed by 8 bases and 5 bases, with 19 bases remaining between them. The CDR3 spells CASGSLGAGHNEQFF. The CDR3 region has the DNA TGTGCCAGCGGATCTCTCGGAGCGGGCCACAATGAGCAGTTCTTC.

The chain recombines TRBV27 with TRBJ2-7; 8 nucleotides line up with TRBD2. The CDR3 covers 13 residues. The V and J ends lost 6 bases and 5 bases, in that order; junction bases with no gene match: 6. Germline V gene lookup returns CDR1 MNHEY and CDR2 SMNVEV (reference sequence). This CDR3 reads CASSGRARDEQYF. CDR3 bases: TGTGCCAGCAGCGGGAGGGCCAGGGACGAGCAGTACTTC.

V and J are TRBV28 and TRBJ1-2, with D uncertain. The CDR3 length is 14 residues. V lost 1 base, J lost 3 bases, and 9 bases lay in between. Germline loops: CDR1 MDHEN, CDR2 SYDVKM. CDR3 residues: CASSLLSAHYGYTF. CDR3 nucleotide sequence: TGTGCCAGCAGTTTATTGTCAGCTCACTATGGCTACACCTTC.

The CDR3 loop reads CASSLEPGSPYGYTF. CDR3 bases: TGTGCCAGCAGCTTAGAGCCCGGCAGCCCCTATGGCTACACCTTC. This chain links TRBV5-7 with TRBJ1-2; no clear D gene. TRBV5-7 belongs to the ORF category, with a function that is uncertain. The CDR3 contains 15 residues. The V end lost 2 bases, the J end lost 4 bases, and 15 bases lay between the germline ends.

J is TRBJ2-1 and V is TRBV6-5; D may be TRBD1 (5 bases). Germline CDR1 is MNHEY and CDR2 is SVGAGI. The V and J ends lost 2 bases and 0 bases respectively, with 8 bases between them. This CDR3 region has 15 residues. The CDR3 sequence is CASSYKGYSYNEQFF. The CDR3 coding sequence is TGTGCCAGCAGTTACAAGGGGTACTCCTACAATGAGCAGTTCTTC.

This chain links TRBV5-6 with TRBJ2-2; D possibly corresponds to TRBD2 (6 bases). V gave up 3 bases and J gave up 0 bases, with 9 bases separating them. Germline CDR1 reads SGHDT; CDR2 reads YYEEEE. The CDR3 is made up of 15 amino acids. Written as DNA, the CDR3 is TGTGCCAGCAGCTCGGGACTGCCGAACACCGGGGAGCTGTTTTTT. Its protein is CASSSGLPNTGELFF.

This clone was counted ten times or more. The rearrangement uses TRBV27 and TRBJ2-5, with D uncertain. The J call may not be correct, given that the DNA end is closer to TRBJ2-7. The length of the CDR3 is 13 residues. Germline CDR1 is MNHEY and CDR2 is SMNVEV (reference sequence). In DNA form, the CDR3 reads TGTGCCAGCAGCCCGGGCTCCACCTACGAGCAGTACTTC. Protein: CASSPGSTYEQYF.

The CDR3 protein is CSVARDRATGANVLTF. The DNA of the CDR3 is TGCAGCGTAGCCCGGGACAGGGCCACTGGGGCCAACGTCCTGACTTTC. The chain employs TRBV29-1 and TRBJ2-6; 9 positions agree with TRBD1. This CDR3 contains 16 residues. V shed 6 bases, J shed 2 bases, and the junction held 8 bases outside the gene matches. The germline gives CDR1 SQVTM, CDR2 ANQGSEA. Supplemented by reference TRBV29-1 and TRBJ2-6, the full variable domain reads SAVISQKPSRDICQRGTSLTIQCQVDSQVTMMFWYRQQPGQSLTLIATANQGSEATYESGFVIDKFPISRPNLTFSTLTVSNMSPEDSSIYLCSVARDRATGANVLTFGAGSRLTVL.

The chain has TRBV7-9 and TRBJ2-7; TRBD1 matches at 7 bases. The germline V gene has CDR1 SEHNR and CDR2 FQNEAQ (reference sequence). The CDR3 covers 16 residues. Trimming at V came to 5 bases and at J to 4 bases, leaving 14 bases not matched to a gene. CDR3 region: CASSRSRDSWVYEQYF. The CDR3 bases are TGTGCCAGCAGCCGATCCAGGGACAGCTGGGTATACGAGCAGTACTTC.

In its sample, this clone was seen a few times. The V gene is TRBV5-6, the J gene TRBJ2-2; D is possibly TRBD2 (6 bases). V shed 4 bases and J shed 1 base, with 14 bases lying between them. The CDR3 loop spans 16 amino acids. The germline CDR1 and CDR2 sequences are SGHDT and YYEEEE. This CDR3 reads CASSRDGSGNTGELFF. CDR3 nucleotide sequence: TGTGCCAGCAGCCGCGACGGTAGCGGGAACACCGGGGAGCTGTTTTTT.

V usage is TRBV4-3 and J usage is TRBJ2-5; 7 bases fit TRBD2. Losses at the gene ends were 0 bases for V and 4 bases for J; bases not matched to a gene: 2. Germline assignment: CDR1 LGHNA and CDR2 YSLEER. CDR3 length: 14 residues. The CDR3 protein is CASSQEVAGETQYF. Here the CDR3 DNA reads TGCGCCAGCAGCCAAGAGGTAGCGGGAGAGACCCAGTACTTC.

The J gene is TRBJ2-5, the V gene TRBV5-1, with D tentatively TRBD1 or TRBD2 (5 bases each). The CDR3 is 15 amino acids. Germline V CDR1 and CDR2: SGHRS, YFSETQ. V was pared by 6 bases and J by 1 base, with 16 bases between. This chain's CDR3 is CASTTIPGRQETQYF. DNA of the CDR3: TGCGCCAGCACCACTATACCGGGGCGCCAAGAGACCCAGTACTTC.

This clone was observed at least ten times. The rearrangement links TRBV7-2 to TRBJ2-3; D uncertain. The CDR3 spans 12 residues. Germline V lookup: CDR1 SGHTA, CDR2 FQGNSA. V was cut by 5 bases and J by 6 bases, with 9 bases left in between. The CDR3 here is CASSQTWDTQYF. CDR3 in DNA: TGTGCCAGCAGCCAGACATGGGATACGCAGTATTTT. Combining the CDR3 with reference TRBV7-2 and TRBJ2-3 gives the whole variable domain GAGVSQSPSNKVTEKGKDVELRCDPISGHTALYWYRQSLGQGLEFLIYFQGNSAPDKSGLPSDRFSAERTGGSVSTLTIQRTQQEDSAVYLCASSQTWDTQYFGPGTRLTVL.

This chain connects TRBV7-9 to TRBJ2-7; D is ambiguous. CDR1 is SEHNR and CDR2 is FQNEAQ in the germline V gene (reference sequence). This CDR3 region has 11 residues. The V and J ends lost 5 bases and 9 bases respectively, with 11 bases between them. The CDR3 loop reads CASSLKSGQYF. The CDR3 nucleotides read TGTGCCAGCAGCCTGAAGTCCGGGCAGTACTTC.

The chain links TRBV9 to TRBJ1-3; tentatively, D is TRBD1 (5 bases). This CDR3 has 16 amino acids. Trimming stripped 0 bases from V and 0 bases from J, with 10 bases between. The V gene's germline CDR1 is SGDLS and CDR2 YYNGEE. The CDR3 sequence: CASSVGGLPSGNTIYF. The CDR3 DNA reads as TGTGCCAGCAGCGTAGGGGGACTGCCCTCTGGAAACACCATATATTTT. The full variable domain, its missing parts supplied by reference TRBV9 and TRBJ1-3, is DSGVTQTPKHLITATGQRVTLRCSPRSGDLSVYWYQQSLDQGLQFLIQYYNGEERAKGNILERFSAQQFPDLHSELNLSSLELGDSALYFCASSVGGLPSGNTIYFGEGSWLTVV.

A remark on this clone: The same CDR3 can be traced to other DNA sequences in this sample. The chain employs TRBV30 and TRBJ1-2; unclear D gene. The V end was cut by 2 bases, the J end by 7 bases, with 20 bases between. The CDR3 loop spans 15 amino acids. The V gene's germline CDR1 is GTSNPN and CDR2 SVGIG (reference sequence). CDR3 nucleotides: TGTGCCTGGAGTCCTCGGGTAGAGGTGTTTGGTGGCTACACCTTC. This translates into CAWSPRVEVFGGYTF.

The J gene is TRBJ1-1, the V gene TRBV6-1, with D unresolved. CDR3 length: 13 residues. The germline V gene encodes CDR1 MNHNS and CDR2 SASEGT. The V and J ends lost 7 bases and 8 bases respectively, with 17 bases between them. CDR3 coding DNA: TGTGCCAGCACGTGGTCGGGGTTCAAAGAAGCTTTCTTT. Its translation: CASTWSGFKEAFF.

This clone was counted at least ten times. The CDR3 reads CASSLKSSYGYTF. In nucleotides, the CDR3 is TGTGCCAGCAGCTTGAAATCCAGCTATGGCTACACCTTC. The chain has TRBV11-2 and TRBJ1-2; D is ambiguous. CDR3 length equals 13 residues. The V end lost 3 bases, the J end lost 4 bases, and 9 bases lay between the germline ends. Germline CDR1 reads SGHAT; CDR2 reads FQNNGV.

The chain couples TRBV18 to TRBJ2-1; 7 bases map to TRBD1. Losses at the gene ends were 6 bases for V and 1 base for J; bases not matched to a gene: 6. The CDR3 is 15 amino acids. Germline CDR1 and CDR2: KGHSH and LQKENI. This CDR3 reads CASSQQGQSYNEQFF. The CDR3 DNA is TGTGCCAGCTCGCAACAGGGGCAATCCTACAATGAGCAGTTCTTC.

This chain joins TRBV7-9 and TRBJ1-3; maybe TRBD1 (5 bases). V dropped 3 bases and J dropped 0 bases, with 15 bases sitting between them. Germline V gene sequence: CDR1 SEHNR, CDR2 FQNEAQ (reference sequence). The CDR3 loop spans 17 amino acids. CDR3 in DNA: TGTGCCAGCAGCTTCCCCGGGACGGCGAGCTCTGGAAACACCATATATTTT. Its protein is CASSFPGTASSGNTIYF.

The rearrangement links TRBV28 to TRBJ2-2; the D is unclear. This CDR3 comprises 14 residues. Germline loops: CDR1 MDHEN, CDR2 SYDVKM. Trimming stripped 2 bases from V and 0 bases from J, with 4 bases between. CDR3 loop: CASSLTPNTGELFF. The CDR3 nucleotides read TGTGCCAGCAGTTTAACCCCGAACACCGGGGAGCTGTTTTTT.

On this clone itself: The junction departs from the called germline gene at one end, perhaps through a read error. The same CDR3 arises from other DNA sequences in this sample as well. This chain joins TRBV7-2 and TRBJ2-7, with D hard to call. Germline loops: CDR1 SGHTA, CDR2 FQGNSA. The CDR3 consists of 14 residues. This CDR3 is CASSLVGPGYEQYF. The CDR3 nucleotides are TGCGCCAGCAGCTTAGTAGGCCCAGGCTACGAGCAGTACTTC.

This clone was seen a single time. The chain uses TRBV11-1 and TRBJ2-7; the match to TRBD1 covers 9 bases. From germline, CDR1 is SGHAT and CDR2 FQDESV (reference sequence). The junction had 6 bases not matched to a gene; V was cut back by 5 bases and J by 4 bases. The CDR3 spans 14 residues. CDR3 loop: CASSANRGLYEQYF. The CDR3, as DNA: TGTGCCAGCAGCGCCAACAGGGGGCTGTACGAGCAGTACTTC.

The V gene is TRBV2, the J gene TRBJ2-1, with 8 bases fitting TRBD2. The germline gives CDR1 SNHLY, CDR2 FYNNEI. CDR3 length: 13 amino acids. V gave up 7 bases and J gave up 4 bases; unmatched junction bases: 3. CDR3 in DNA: TGTGCCAGCACCCAGCGGGAGTACAATGAGCAGTTCTTC. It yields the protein CASTQREYNEQFF.

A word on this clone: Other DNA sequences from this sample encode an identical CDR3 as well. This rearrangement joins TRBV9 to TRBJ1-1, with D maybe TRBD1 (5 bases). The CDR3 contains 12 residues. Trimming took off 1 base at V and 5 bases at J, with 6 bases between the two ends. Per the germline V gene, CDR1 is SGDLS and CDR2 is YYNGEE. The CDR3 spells CASSVSGTEAFF. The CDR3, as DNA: TGTGCCAGCAGCGTATCAGGGACTGAAGCTTTCTTT.